This T cell receptor (beta chain) came from a study of T cells in Graves' hyperthyroidism and ophthalmopathy. Amplification of TCR beta CDR3 regions was performed using RNA transcripts as template. First-round RT-PCR of the TCR CDR3 relied on the HTBI primer set. TCRdb recomputed calls from the multiplex PCR reads with MiXCR, one row per CDR3 protein. The profile shows hundreds of thousands of distinct CDR3 sequences, over 35% of them singletons. The patients, who ranged from 18 to 65 in age, presented with newly diagnosed hyperthyroidism lasting under 2 months. It was over 9.5 ml of fresh peripheral blood that supplied the PBMCs. V was cut by 4 bases and J by 3 bases, with 8 bases left in between. The CDR3 loop spans 13 amino acids. Per germline, CDR1 ENHRY and CDR2 SYGVKD.

The chain has TRBV10-3 and TRBJ2-3, with D tentatively TRBD2 (6 bases). The sequenced sample consisted of blood. This clonotype was obtained from a man between 18 and 29 years old with Graves' hyperthyroidism. CDR3 protein: CAISAGGTDTQYF. The CDR3, as DNA: TGTGCCATCAGTGCCGGGGGAACAGATACGCAGTATTTT.